Reported below is one TCR beta chain. What it recognizes is unknown. Trimming removed 5 bases from V and 8 bases from J, with 16 bases in between. Germline V gene data show CDR1 as SGHVS and CDR2 as FNYEAQ. The CDR3 is 14 amino acids. Full-length variable regions came from constant-region reverse primers plus semi-nested Nested Universal Primer A PCR. Each CDR3 protein gets one entry after TCRdb re-called the 5' RACE reads with MiXCR. The sample holds 20,000 to 25,000 distinct CDR3 sequences, 30% seen once. Study-level points and caveats: Tumor memory CD4+ T cell TCR gene usage was found to cluster with blood and lymph node memory CD4+ cells and with lymph node naive CD4+ cells. Tumor Tregs overlapped most with tumor, then blood, naive CD4+ cells.

Material for sequencing was tumor-infiltrating naive CD4+ T cells sorted from the breast tumor. Sample subset: naive CD4+ T cells, CD4+CD45RA+CD25-. This sequence was found in a female donor with breast cancer. The genes are TRBV7-6 and TRBJ2-4; D possibly corresponds to TRBD2 (5 bases). Written as DNA, the CDR3 is TGTGCCAGCAGCCCTGGACGGGGTAAAGACATTCAGTACTTC. Residues: CASSPGRGKDIQYF.